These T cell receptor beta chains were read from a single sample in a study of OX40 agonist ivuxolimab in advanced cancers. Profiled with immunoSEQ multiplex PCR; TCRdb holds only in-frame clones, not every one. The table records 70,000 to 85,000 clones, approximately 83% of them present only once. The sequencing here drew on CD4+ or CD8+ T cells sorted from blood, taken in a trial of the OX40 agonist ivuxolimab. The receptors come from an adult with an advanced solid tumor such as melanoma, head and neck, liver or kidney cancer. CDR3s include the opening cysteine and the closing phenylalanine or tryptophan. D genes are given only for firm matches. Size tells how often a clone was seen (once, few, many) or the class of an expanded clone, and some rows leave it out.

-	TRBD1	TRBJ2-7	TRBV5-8	TGTGCCAGCAGCTTGGGTCAGGGGGCCTACGAGCAGTACTTC	CASSLGQGAYEQYF
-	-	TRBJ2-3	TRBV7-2	TGTGCCAGCAGCTTAGTGGGAGGGGGGACAGATACGCAGTATTTT	CASSLVGGGTDTQYF
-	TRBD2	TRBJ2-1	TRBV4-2	TGTGCCAGCAGCCAAGATGGTCGGGGGGGCCTCGATGAGCAGTTCTTC	CASSQDGRGGLDEQFF
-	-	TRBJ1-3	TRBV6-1	TGTGCCAGCAGTGAAGCGAGGTCGACTGGAAACACCATATATTTT	CASSEARSTGNTIYF
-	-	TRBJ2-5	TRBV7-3	TGTGCCAGCAGCGAGACGAATCAAGAGACCCAGTACTTC	CASSETNQETQYF
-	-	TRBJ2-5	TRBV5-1	TGCGCCAGCAGGAAACTAGAAGAGGAGACCCAGTACTTC	CASRKLEEETQYF
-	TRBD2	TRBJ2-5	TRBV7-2	TGTGCCAGCAGCTGGACTAGCGGGGTACAAGAGACCCAGTACTTC	CASSWTSGVQETQYF
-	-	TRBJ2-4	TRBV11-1	TGTGCCAGCAGCCCGGGAGCACTTGGAAACATTCAGTACTTC	CASSPGALGNIQYF
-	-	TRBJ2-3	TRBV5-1	TGCGCCAGCAGCTTGGCCTTGACTAATACAGATACGCAGTATTTT	CASSLALTNTDTQYF
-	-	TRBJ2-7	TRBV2	TGTGCCAGCAGTCTTGGAAGCGATCTTTCCTACGAGCAGTACTTC	CASSLGSDLSYEQYF
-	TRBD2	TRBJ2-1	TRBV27	TGTGCCAGCAGTTTACCCGGGAGGGCCTGGGGTGAGCAGTTCTTC	CASSLPGRAWGEQFF
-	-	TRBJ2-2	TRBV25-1	TGTGCCAGCAGTCGCCAGGGCATAGGGGAGCTGTTTTTT	CASSRQGIGELFF
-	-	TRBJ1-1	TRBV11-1	TGTGCCAGCAGCTTGAGCCGGGACGGTCGATTGGCTGAAGCTTTCTTT	CASSLSRDGRLAEAFF
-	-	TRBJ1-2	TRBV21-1	TGTGCCAGCAGCAAAGGGGCAGGGATCGATGGCTACACCTTC	CASSKGAGIDGYTF
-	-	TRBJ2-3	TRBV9	TGTGCCAGCAGCGTAGACCGCACAGATACGCAGTATTTT	CASSVDRTDTQYF
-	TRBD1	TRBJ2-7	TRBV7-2	TGTGCCAGCAGCCCCGGGACAGGGGGTAGTTTCGAGCAGTACTTC	CASSPGTGGSFEQYF
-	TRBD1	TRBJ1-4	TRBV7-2	TGTGCCAGCAAGGTGCAGGGGGGGCGCTTTGGTGAAAAACTGTTTTTT	CASKVQGGRFGEKLFF
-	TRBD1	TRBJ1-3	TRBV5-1	TGCGCCAGCAGCTCCGGGACAGCTGGAAACACCATATATTTT	CASSSGTAGNTIYF
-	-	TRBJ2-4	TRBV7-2	TGTGCCAGCAGCTTAGAAGTAGGGAGTGCCAAAAACATTCAGTACTTC	CASSLEVGSAKNIQYF
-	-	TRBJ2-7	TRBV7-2	TGTGCCAGCAGCCGGGTGGACCCCTCCTACGAGCAGTACTTC	CASSRVDPSYEQYF
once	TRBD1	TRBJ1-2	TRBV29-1	TGCAGCGTTGAAGGGACAGGTCGTGGCTACACCTTC	CSVEGTGRGYTF
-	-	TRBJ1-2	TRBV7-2	TGTGCCAGCAGCGCCCGGGACGGAGGGGGCTACACCTTC	CASSARDGGGYTF
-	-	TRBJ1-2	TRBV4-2	TGTGCCAGCAGCCAAGAAAAGGGTCTTTATGGCTACACCTTC	CASSQEKGLYGYTF
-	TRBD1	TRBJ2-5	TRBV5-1	TGCGCCAGTACTCCCGGGACAGGGTGGGAGACCCAGTACTTC	CASTPGTGWETQYF
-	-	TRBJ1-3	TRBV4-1	TGCGCCAGCAGCCAAGGAGGAAGGGGAGGAGACACCATATATTTT	CASSQGGRGGDTIYF
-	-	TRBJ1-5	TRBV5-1	TGCGCCAGCAGTCCCGACAGTTATAGCAATCAGCCCCAGCATTTT	CASSPDSYSNQPQHF
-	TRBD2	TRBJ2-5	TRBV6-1	TGTGCCAGCTTGCTAGCGGGGATGGAGACCCAGTACTTC	CASLLAGMETQYF
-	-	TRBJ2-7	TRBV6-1	TGTGCCAGTCGCATCTACGAGCAGTACTTC	CASRIYEQYF
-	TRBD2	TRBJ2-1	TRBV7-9	TGTGCCAGCAGCGCGACTAGCGGGAGTCAAAATGAGCAGTTCTTC	CASSATSGSQNEQFF
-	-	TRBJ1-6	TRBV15	TGTGCCACCTCCAGGGAGAATTCACCCCTCCACTTT	CATSRENSPLHF
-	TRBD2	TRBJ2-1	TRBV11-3	TGTGCCAGCAGCCTGAGCGGGAGGGCCTTAAATGAGCAGTTCTTC	CASSLSGRALNEQFF
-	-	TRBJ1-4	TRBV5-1	TGCGCCAGCAGCTTGGGTAATAATGAAAAACTGTTTTTT	CASSLGNNEKLFF
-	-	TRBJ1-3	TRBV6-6	TGTGCCAGCAGTGACCCTGGGGGGGGTGGAAACACCATATATTTT	CASSDPGGGGNTIYF
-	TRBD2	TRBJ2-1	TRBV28	TGTGCCAGCAGTTCCTGGGCTAGCGGGAGCCACAATGAGCAGTTCTTC	CASSSWASGSHNEQFF
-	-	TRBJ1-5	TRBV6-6	TGTGCCAGCAGTGGACCCGGGACCTATCAGCCCCAGCATTTT	CASSGPGTYQPQHF
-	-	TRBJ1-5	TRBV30	TGTGCCTGGACCAGCAGGGTGCAGGGACGGGGCCAGCCCCAGCATTTT	CAWTSRVQGRGQPQHF
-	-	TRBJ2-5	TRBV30	TGTGCCTGGAGTTACGGGACGCAACAAGAGACCCAGTACTTC	CAWSYGTQQETQYF